A single sample gave rise to the 19 T cell receptor beta chains below, sequenced in a study of siplizumab effects on memory and regulatory T cells. Profiled with immunoSEQ multiplex PCR; TCRdb holds only in-frame clones, not every one. The table lists more than 95,000 clones, over 85% of them singletons. Material for sequencing was Tregs sorted from blood. The receptors stem from a human donor in good health.

The V and J genes are TRBV5-4 and TRBJ2-7; weak D call: TRBD1 (6 bases). The germline gives CDR1 SGHNT, CDR2 YYREEE (reference sequence). Trimming removed 4 bases from V and 7 bases from J, with 12 bases in between. The CDR3 totals 12 residues. CDR3: CASSKDRGEQYF. DNA for the CDR3: TGTGCCAGCAGCAAAGATAGGGGGGAGCAGTACTTC.

The J gene is TRBJ1-2, the V gene TRBV11-1; maybe TRBD1 (5 bases). The CDR3 spans 13 residues. With 5 bases removed from V and 8 bases from J, the gap between germline ends came to 15 bases. Germline lookup yields CDR1 SGHAT and CDR2 FQDESV (reference sequence). CDR3 DNA sequence: TGTGCCAGCAGCCCGGGAGGACACGGGGGCTACACCTTC. Translated, it gives CASSPGGHGGYTF.

The chain uses TRBV5-6 and TRBJ2-2, with a tentative D call TRBD1 (6 bases). CDR1 is SGHDT, CDR2 YYEEEE, per germline. V was trimmed by 2 bases and J by 6 bases, leaving 14 bases between them. The CDR3 spans 15 residues. The CDR3, as DNA: TGTGCCAGCAGCTTATATGGACAGAGCCCCGGGGAGCTGTTTTTT. Translated: CASSLYGQSPGELFF.

The V call is TRBV14, the J call TRBJ1-1; 9 bases fit TRBD1. From germline, CDR1 is SGHDN and CDR2 FVKESK. The CDR3 spans 15 residues. The ends lost 6 bases at V and 7 bases at J; junction bases unmatched: 12. The CDR3 is CASSRRTGGKGEAFF. The CDR3 DNA reads TGTGCCAGCAGTCGACGAACAGGGGGCAAGGGTGAAGCTTTCTTT.

The rearrangement links TRBV18 to TRBJ1-1; D possibly corresponds to TRBD1 (6 bases). Deletions cut 1 base from V and 4 bases from J, with 13 bases between. This CDR3 is 15 amino acids long. Per germline, CDR1 KGHSH and CDR2 LQKENI. The CDR3 loop is CASSPRGAQGTEAFF. CDR3 in DNA: TGTGCCAGCTCACCACGGGGGGCCCAGGGCACTGAAGCTTTCTTT.

This chain links TRBV2 with TRBJ2-7, with TRBD2 identical over 11 bases. The germline CDR1 and CDR2 sequences are SNHLY and FYNNEI. This CDR3 is 20 amino acids long. Unmatched junction bases numbered 19, after V lost 1 base and J lost 5 bases. The chain's CDR3 is CASSEVRGQGASGRSHEQYF. CDR3 nucleotides: TGTGCCAGCAGTGAAGTAAGGGGACAGGGCGCTAGCGGGAGGTCCCACGAGCAGTACTTC.

The chain links TRBV11-2 to TRBJ2-7; D ambiguous. Trimming cost V 5 bases and J 1 base, with 9 bases left between them. The length of the CDR3 is 13 residues. Germline V gene lookup returns CDR1 SGHAT and CDR2 FQNNGV. CDR3 sequence (DNA): TGTGCCAGCAGCCCAGGTCCGTCCTACGAGCAGTACTTC. It specifies CASSPGPSYEQYF.

V and J are TRBV5-6 and TRBJ2-5; possible D gene TRBD1, 5 bases. This CDR3 is 15 amino acids long. From germline, CDR1 is SGHDT and CDR2 YYEEEE. Trimming removed 4 bases at V and 2 bases at J, with 15 bases between. CDR3 DNA sequence: TGTGCCAGCAGCACCCCTGGGGCTAGGCAAGAGACCCAGTACTTC. Amino acids: CASSTPGARQETQYF.

The rearrangement links TRBV7-8 to TRBJ2-1; 7 bases map to TRBD2. Per germline, CDR1 SGHVS and CDR2 FQNEAQ. Trimming took 5 bases from V and 0 from J; bases not matched to a gene: 13. The CDR3 is made up of 18 amino acids. CDR3 region: CASSPRSLLAYSYNEQFF. CDR3 bases: TGTGCCAGCAGCCCCCGATCCTTACTAGCGTACTCCTACAATGAGCAGTTCTTC.

This clone appeared many times. The V and J genes are TRBV11-3 and TRBJ1-1; D not certain. CDR1 is SGHNT, CDR2 YENEEA, per germline. The V gene lost 0 bases and the J gene lost 0 bases, with 17 bases spanning the gap. The CDR3 sequence is 18 residues long. Written as DNA, the CDR3 is TGTGCCAGCAGCTTAGATGGGGTCCTATCTAAGTTGAACACTGAAGCTTTCTTT. Amino acids: CASSLDGVLSKLNTEAFF.

The genes are TRBV18 and TRBJ1-5; D call uncertain. V lost 5 bases and J lost 2, with 13 bases in between. CDR3 length: 15 residues. In germline, CDR1 is KGHSH, CDR2 LQKENI. The CDR3 loop is CASSSRDGRNQPQHF. The CDR3 bases are TGTGCCAGCTCATCACGAGATGGACGCAATCAGCCCCAGCATTTT.

J is TRBJ2-7 and V is TRBV5-6; 11 nucleotides line up with TRBD2. V lost 4 bases to trimming and J lost 3 bases; unmatched junction nucleotides: 6. CDR3 length: 15 amino acids. CDR1 is SGHDT and CDR2 is YYEEEE in the germline V gene. The CDR3 DNA reads TGTGCCAGCAGCCCAGCTAGCGGGGGGTTCTACGAGCAGTACTTC. This sequence encodes CASSPASGGFYEQYF.

The chain carries TRBV6-6 and TRBJ2-1; TRBD2 is a possible D gene (6 bases). Germline V CDR1 and CDR2: MNHNY, SVGAGI (reference sequence). The V and J ends lost 2 bases and 6 bases respectively, with 14 bases between them. This CDR3 has 15 amino acids. The CDR3 here is CASSYGTLLGNEQFF. The CDR3 nucleotides are TGTGCCAGCAGTTACGGGACTTTGCTAGGCAATGAGCAGTTCTTC.

The CDR3 spells CASSLFQGGETQYF. CDR3 nucleotides: TGTGCCAGCAGCTTATTCCAGGGCGGGGAGACCCAGTACTTC. V is TRBV7-2 and J is TRBJ2-5; possibly TRBD1 or TRBD2 for D (5 bases each). V lost 2 bases to trimming and J lost 5 bases, with 12 bases between them. From germline, CDR1 is SGHTA and CDR2 FQGNSA. The CDR3 is 14 amino acids.

The rearrangement joins TRBV6-6 to TRBJ1-1; a possible D gene is TRBD1 (5 bases). CDR3 length equals 16 residues. Germline values: CDR1 MNHNY, CDR2 SVGAGI (reference sequence). The ends were cut back, 6 bases at V and 4 bases at J, with 21 bases in the middle. The CDR3 DNA is TGTGCCAGCAGCCCCGGCAACCCGACAGTGTTCACTGAAGCTTTCTTT. Translation: CASSPGNPTVFTEAFF.

V and J are TRBV18 and TRBJ2-5; D is tentatively TRBD1 or TRBD2 (5 bases each). The CDR3 has 16 residues. Deletions cut 0 bases from V and 0 bases from J, with 11 bases between. Germline values: CDR1 KGHSH, CDR2 LQKENI. The CDR3 nucleotides are TGTGCCAGCTCACCACCGGCAGGGAGTTACCAAGAGACCCAGTACTTC. It codes for CASSPPAGSYQETQYF.

This chain links TRBV10-1 with TRBJ1-2, with a possible D match to TRBD1 (5 bases). The germline gives CDR1 WNHNN, CDR2 SYGVQD (reference sequence). There are 14 residues in the CDR3. Trimming removed 0 bases from V and 6 bases from J, with 11 bases in between. In DNA form, the CDR3 reads TGCGCCAGCAGTGAGTCGGCAGGGACCCATGGCTACACCTTC. It translates to CASSESAGTHGYTF.

The CDR3 spells CASSFQAGGFGGYTF. The CDR3 DNA follows: TGCGCCAGCAGCTTCCAGGCAGGGGGGTTCGGTGGCTACACCTTC. The chain links TRBV5-1 to TRBJ1-2; 7 bases agree with TRBD1. The germline V gene has CDR1 SGHRS and CDR2 YFSETQ. Unmatched junction bases numbered 11, after V lost 2 bases and J lost 7 bases. The length of the CDR3 is 15 residues.

The chain carries TRBV7-9 and TRBJ2-5; D gene unclear. The germline V gene encodes CDR1 SEHNR and CDR2 FQNEAQ (reference sequence). V was cut by 1 base and J by 1 base, with 4 bases left in between. This CDR3 has 13 amino acids. The DNA of the CDR3 is TGTGCCAGCAGCTTAGGTGCCCAAGAGACCCAGTACTTC. As protein: CASSLGAQETQYF.